These 3 T cell receptor beta chains came from one sample sequenced in a study of cytomegalovirus exposure and HLA in healthy donors. Both 60 Vbeta primers and 13 Jbeta primers went into the PCR. Generated by immunoSEQ multiplex PCR, the TCRdb table keeps only in-frame clones and is missing some. The sample table sets out some 30,000 clones. Sequenced input: PBMCs. The receptors originated from a female donor in good health and CMV-seronegative.

V and J are TRBV29-1 and TRBJ1-4; 7 bases agree with TRBD1. This CDR3 region has 14 residues. Trimming at V came to 6 bases and at J to 4 bases, leaving 8 bases not matched to a gene. CDR1 is SQVTM and CDR2 is ANQGSEA in the germline V gene. The CDR3 here is CSVVTGTFNEKLFF. Here the CDR3 DNA reads TGCAGCGTGGTGACAGGGACATTTAATGAAAAACTGTTTTTT.

The V call is TRBV19, the J call TRBJ2-7; 8 nucleotides agree with TRBD1. Germline V lookup: CDR1 LNHDA, CDR2 SQIVND (reference sequence). The CDR3 extends over 16 amino acids. After removal of 9 bases from V and 3 bases from J, the junction contained 16 bases not matched to a gene. The CDR3 DNA sequence: TGTGCCAGCCGGGGACAGGTCCGGGGAAGTCTCTACGAGCAGTACTTC. Residues: CASRGQVRGSLYEQYF.

This chain joins TRBV11-2 and TRBJ2-5; D is uncertain. The V end lost 3 bases, the J end lost 2 bases, and 7 bases lay between the germline ends. This CDR3 region has 13 residues. Germline V gene sequence: CDR1 SGHAT, CDR2 FQNNGV. The CDR3 sequence: CASSLAVQETQYF. The CDR3 nucleotides read TGTGCCAGCAGCTTGGCCGTACAAGAGACCCAGTACTTC.